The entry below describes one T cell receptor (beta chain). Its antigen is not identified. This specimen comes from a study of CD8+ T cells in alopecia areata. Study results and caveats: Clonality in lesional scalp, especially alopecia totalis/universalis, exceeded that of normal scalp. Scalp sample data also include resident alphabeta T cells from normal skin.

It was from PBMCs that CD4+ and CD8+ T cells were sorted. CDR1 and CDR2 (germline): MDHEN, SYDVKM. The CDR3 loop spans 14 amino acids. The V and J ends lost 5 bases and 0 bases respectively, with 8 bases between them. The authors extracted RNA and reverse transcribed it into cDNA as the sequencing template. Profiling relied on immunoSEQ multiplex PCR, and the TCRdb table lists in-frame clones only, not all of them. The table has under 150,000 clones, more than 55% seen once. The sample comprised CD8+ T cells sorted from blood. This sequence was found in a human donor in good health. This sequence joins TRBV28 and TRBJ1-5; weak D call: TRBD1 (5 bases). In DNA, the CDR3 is TGTGCCAGCAGTGACAGAACTAGCAATCAGCCCCAGCATTTT. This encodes CASSDRTSNQPQHF.